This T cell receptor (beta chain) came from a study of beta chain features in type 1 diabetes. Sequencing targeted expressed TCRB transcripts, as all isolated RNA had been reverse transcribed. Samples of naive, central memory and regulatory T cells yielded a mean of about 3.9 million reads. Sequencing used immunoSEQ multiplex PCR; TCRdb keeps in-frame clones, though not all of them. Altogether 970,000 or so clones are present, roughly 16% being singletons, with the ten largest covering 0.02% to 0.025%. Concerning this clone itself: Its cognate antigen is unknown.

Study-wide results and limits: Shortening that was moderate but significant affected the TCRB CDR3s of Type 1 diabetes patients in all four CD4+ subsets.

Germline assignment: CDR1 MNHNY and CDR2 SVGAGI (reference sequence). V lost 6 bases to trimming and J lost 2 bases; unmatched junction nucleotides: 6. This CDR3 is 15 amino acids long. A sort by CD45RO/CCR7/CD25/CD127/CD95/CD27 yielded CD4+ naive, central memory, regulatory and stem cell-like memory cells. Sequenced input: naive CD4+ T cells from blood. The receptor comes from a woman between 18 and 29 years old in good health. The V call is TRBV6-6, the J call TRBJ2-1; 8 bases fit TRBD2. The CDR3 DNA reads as TGTGCCAGCAGCCGGGCCGGGGGGGCCTACAATGAGCAGTTCTTC. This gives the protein CASSRAGGAYNEQFF.